The next 6 T cell receptor beta chains were all read from a single sample in a study of T cell responses to AZD1222 COVID-19 vaccine (dated by TCRdb to about 2021). The library was built by means of the immunoSEQ multiplex PCR assay. TCRdb retrieved this table from immuneACCESS and kept in-frame rearrangements only. Not all clones are present; in checked studies, unresolved V genes account for under half, and no reason is known for the remainder. A total of more than 110,000 clones appear in this sample, more than 85% of them only once. Of the sample, roughly 9.1% falls within the top ten clones. The time point label, as the study defines it: baseline before first vaccination. Sequenced here: peripheral blood, sampled on day 0 of AZD1222 vaccination. Source of these receptors: an adult in good health.

CDR3 bases: TGTGCCAGCAGCTTCCAGAGCTCCTACGAGCAGTACTTC. Its translation is CASSFQSSYEQYF. V usage is TRBV5-8 and J usage is TRBJ2-7; D remains ambiguous. Between the trimmed V and J ends, which lost 2 bases and 0 bases, there was a span of 6 bases. This CDR3 region has 13 residues. From germline, CDR1 is SGHTS and CDR2 YDEGEE.

The chain carries TRBV5-4 and TRBJ2-2; 10 positions agree with TRBD1. CDR3 length: 16 residues. CDR1 and CDR2 from the germline V gene are SGHNT and YYREEE (reference sequence). J lost 4 bases, V lost 2 bases, and 5 bases had no gene match. The CDR3: CASSLVTGGSTGELFF. CDR3 in DNA: TGTGCCAGCAGCTTAGTGACAGGGGGCTCCACCGGGGAGCTGTTTTTT.

V is TRBV27 and J is TRBJ1-1; D is possibly TRBD1 (6 bases). The CDR3 has 13 amino acids. Trimming removed 7 bases from V and 11 bases from J, with 20 bases in between. Looked up from germline, CDR1 is MNHEY and CDR2 is SMNVEV (reference sequence). CDR3 bases: TGTGCCAGCACGACGCATTACAGGGAAAAGGCTTTCTTT. Its protein product is CASTTHYREKAFF.

The chain recombines TRBV19 with TRBJ1-1, with D perhaps matching TRBD1 (5 bases). The CDR3 consists of 15 residues. Germline V gene data show CDR1 as LNHDA and CDR2 as SQIVND (reference sequence). V lost 4 bases and J lost 1, with 13 bases in between. The DNA for the CDR3 is TGTGCCAGTAGTAAATGGGGGGGTAAGAACACTGAAGCTTTCTTT. It encodes CASSKWGGKNTEAFF.

This sequence joins TRBV6-5 and TRBJ1-2, with D perhaps TRBD1 (5 bases). V shed 6 bases and J shed 0 bases, with 14 bases lying between them. CDR3 length equals 15 residues. Germline V gives CDR1 MNHEY, CDR2 SVGAGI. DNA for the CDR3: TGTGCCAGCAGGCGGGGGGGGGAGCCTAACTATGGCTACACCTTC. It is translated as CASRRGGEPNYGYTF.

The chain has TRBV7-9 and TRBJ2-2; TRBD1 aligns across 7 bases. J was trimmed by 0 bases and V by 2 bases; bases with no gene match: 9. CDR1 and CDR2 from the germline V gene are SEHNR and FQNEAQ (reference sequence). The CDR3 has 18 residues. The CDR3 is CASSLQATGATNTGELFF. As DNA, the CDR3 is TGTGCCAGCAGCTTACAGGCCACAGGGGCCACGAACACCGGGGAGCTGTTTTTT.